This entry features one TCR beta chain sequence. What it binds is not known. One end of the junction fails to match germline, which may point to a read error. The source of the sample is a study of OX40 agonist ivuxolimab in advanced cancers. Study information: The dose-escalation cohort was roughly 84% male, with a mean age of around 60 years, ranging roughly 20 to 90. Two cutaneous melanoma patients and one hepatocellular carcinoma patient, three in all, had partial responses.

Blood samples were obtained at baseline, cycle 4 day 1, and cycle 7 day 1. General observations from the study: Clonal expansion from baseline to week 6 occurred in both CD4+ and CD8+ T cells.

The CDR3 contains 12 residues. Produced via immunoSEQ multiplex PCR; TCRdb's table is partial and in-frame only. The sample gives almost 70,000 clones, about 80% of which show up once; approximately 2.5% is in the top ten. The receptor comes from an adult with an advanced solid tumor such as melanoma, head and neck, liver or kidney cancer. The sample was CD4+ or CD8+ T cells sorted from blood, taken in a trial of the OX40 agonist ivuxolimab. V and J are TRBV23-1 and TRBJ2-5; D ambiguous. TRBV23-1 is treated as an ORF (open reading frame) with a function not yet certain. Written as DNA, the CDR3 is TGCGCCAGCAGTCAACCCGACCTGCGTAGTCACTTC. Its protein is CASSQPDLRSHF.